This entry concerns a single T cell receptor (beta chain). Its antigen is undetermined. Per germline, CDR1 LNHDA and CDR2 SQIVND (reference sequence). V trimming: 3 bases; J trimming: 4 bases; junction bases outside the gene matches: 7. This CDR3 region has 15 residues. Both 60 Vbeta primers and 13 Jbeta primers went into the PCR. The data were produced by immunoSEQ multiplex PCR, yet TCRdb's version contains in-frame clones alone and is incomplete. The sample consists of 150,000 to 200,000 clones, just under 80% of them appearing once. This specimen comes from a study of cytomegalovirus exposure and HLA in healthy donors. The study's findings and limits: Exclusion as indistinguishable affected some V segments, including TRBV6-2 and TRBV6-3. On later analysis, the bulk of CMV-associated TCR beta chains appeared to be HLA-restricted. Some 17,000 TCR beta sequences were associated with HLA alleles at 0.05 false discovery rate in a later analysis.

The receptor's source is a female donor in good health and CMV-seronegative. J is TRBJ2-3 and V is TRBV19; TRBD2 aligns across 7 bases. What was sequenced was PBMCs. The CDR3 region has the DNA TGTGCCAGTAGTATGGCGGGACTAACCCCAGATACGCAGTATTTT. Protein sequence: CASSMAGLTPDTQYF.